This entry describes one T cell receptor beta chain. The antigen is not known. The sample comes from a study of Ad26.COV2.S vaccination and SARS-CoV-2 variants. Study-level information: In the study, Ad26.COV2.S was injected intramuscularly once, or twice 56 days apart.

Study outcomes and limitations: Marked by substantial breadth, spike-specific CD8+ and CD4+ T cell responses were reportedly seen after vaccination.

The CDR3 runs to 15 residues. Per germline, CDR1 SGHTA and CDR2 FQGNSA. Trimming took off 3 bases at V and 4 bases at J, with 15 bases between the two ends. Treatment reported: around 19 received Ad26.COV2.S at low or high dose, single or two shots; about 5 received placebo; per-sample allocation not given. Collection of the samples took place on day 63 after the first injection of vaccine or placebo. Sequenced by immunoSEQ multiplex PCR; TCRdb stores in-frame clones only, minus some. The sample includes over 300,000 clones, under 90% of them seen just once. Sample: peripheral blood, taken in a trial of Ad26.COV2.S vaccine versus placebo. This clonotype originated in a person between 18 and 59 years old who received the Ad26.COV2.S COVID-19 vaccine or a placebo. The genes are TRBV7-2 and TRBJ2-5; D might be TRBD2 (7 bases). The CDR3 region has the DNA TGTGCCAGCAGCTTGGGCGGGGGAGGGGGAGAGACCCAGTACTTC. It is translated as CASSLGGGGGETQYF.